The sequence of this T cell receptor beta chain was determined in a study of identical twins. Germline-derived CDR1 and CDR2 are DFQATT and SNEGSKA (reference sequence). The CDR3 length is 15 residues. V dropped 5 bases and J dropped 9 bases, with 25 bases sitting between them. This clonotype was observed a few times. Each CDR3 protein gets one entry after TCRdb re-called the 5' RACE reads with MiXCR. Found here are about 550,000 distinct CDR3 sequences, around 24% of them singletons; the top ten hold approximately 0.49%. Another study also made use of these data, one on yellow fever vaccine responses in identical twins.

The chain recombines TRBV20-1 with TRBJ2-5; D possibly matches TRBD1 or TRBD2 (6 bases each). Sequencing was done on a sample of CD4+ T cells sorted from blood. The clonotype was recovered from a woman in her late teens or twenties in good health. DNA for the CDR3: TGCAGTGCTCCCCCCCGACTAGGGCCTTCAGGGGCCCAGTACTTC. This encodes CSAPPRLGPSGAQYF.